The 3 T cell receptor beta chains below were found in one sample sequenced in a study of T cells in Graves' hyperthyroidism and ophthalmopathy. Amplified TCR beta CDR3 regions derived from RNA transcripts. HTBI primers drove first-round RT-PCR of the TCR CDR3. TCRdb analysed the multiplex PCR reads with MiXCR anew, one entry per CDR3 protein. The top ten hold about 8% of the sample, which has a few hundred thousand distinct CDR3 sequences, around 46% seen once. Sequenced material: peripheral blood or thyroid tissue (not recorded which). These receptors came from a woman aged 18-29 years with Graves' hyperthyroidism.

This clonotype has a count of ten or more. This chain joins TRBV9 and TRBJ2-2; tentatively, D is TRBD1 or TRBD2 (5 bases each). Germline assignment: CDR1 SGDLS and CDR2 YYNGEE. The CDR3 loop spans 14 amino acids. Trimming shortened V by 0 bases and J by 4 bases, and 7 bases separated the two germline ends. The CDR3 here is CASSVGGGTGELFF. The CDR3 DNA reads TGTGCCAGCAGCGTAGGTGGGGGCACCGGGGAGCTGTTTTTT.

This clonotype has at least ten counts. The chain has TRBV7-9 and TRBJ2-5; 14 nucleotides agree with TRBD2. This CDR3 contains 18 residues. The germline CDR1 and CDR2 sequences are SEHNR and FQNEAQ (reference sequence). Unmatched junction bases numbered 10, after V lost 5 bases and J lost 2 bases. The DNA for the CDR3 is TGTGCCAGCAGCCTCGGGACTAGCGGGAGATCGTATCAAGAGACCCAGTACTTC. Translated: CASSLGTSGRSYQETQYF.

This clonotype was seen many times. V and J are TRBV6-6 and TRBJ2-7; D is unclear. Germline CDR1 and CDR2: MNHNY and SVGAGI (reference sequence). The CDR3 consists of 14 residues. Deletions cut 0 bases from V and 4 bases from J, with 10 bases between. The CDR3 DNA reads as TGTGCCAGCAGTTACTCCAGGACGGATTACGAGCAGTACTTC. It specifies CASSYSRTDYEQYF.